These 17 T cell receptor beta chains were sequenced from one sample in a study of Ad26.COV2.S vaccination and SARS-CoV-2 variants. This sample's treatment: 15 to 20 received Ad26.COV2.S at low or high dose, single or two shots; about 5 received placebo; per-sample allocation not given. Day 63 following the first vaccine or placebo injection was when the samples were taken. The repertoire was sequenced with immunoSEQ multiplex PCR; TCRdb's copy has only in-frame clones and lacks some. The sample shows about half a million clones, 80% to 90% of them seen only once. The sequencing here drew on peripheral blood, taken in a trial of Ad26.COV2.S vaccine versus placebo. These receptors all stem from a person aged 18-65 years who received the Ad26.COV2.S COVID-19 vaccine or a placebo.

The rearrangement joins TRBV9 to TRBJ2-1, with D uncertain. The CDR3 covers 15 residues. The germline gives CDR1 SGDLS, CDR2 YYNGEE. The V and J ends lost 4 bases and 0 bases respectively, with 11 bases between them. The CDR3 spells CASSLGYSSYNEQFF. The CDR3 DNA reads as TGTGCCAGCAGCCTGGGGTACAGCTCCTACAATGAGCAGTTCTTC.

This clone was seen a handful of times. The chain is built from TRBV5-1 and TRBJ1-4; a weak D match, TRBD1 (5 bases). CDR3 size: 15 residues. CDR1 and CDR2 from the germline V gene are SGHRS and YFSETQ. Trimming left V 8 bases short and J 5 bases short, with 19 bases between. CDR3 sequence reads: CASRYGAGLNEKLFF. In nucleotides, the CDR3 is TGCGCCAGTAGATACGGGGCGGGCTTAAATGAAAAACTGTTTTTT. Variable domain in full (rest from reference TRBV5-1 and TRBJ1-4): KAGVTQTPRYLIKTRGQQVTLSCSPISGHRSVSWYQQTPGQGLQFLFEYFSETQRNKGNFPGRFSGRQFSNSRSEMNVSTLELGDSALYLCASRYGAGLNEKLFFGSGTQLSVL.

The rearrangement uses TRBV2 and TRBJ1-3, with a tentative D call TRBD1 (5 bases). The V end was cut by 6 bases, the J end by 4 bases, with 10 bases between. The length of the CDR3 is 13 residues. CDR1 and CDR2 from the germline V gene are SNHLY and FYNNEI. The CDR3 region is CASRGTAGNTIYF. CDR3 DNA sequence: TGTGCCAGCAGGGGGACCGCAGGAAACACCATATATTTT.

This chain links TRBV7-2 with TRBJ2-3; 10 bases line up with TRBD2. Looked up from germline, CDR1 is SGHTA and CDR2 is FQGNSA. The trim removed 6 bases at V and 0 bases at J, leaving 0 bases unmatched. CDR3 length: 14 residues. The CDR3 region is CASRAGGSTDTQYF. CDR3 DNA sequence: TGTGCCAGCAGAGCGGGAGGGAGCACAGATACGCAGTATTTT.

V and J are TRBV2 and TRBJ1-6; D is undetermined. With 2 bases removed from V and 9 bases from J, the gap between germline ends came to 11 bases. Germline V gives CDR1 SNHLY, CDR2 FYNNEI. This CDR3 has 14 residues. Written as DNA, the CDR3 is TGTGCCAGCAGTGAACTTAACCCCTTTTCACCCCTCCACTTT. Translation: CASSELNPFSPLHF.

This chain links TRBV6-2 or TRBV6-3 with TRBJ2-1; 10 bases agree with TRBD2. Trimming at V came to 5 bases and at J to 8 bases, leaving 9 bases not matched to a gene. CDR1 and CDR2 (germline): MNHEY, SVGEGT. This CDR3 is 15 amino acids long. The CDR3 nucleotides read TGTGCCAGCAGTCATCTAGCGGGGGTAAGCTATGAGCAGTTCTTC. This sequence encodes CASSHLAGVSYEQFF.

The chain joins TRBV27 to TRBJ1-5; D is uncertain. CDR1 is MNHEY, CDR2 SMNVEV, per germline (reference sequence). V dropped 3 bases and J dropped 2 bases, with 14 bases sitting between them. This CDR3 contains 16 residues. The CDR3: CASSLSGPAGNQPQHF. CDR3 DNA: TGTGCCAGCAGTTTGTCCGGCCCTGCTGGCAATCAGCCCCAGCATTTT.

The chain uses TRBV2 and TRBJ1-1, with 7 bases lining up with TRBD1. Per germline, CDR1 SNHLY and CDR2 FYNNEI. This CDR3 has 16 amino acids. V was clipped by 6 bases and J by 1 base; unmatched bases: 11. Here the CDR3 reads CASRRQGGISNTEAFF. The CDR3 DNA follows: TGTGCCAGCAGACGACAGGGAGGGATTTCGAACACTGAAGCTTTCTTT.

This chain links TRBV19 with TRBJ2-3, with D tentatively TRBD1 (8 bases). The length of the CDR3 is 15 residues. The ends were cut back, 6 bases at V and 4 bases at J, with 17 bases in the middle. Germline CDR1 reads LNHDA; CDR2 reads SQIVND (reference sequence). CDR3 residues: CASRTGASGSDTQYF. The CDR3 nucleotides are TGTGCCAGTAGGACAGGGGCTAGCGGCTCAGATACGCAGTATTTT.

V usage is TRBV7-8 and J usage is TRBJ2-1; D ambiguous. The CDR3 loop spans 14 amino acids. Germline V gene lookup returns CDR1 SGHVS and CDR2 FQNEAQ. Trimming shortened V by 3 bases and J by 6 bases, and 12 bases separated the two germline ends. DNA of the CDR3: TGTGCCAGCAGCTTGCTGCACAGAGCCAATGAGCAGTTCTTC. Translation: CASSLLHRANEQFF.

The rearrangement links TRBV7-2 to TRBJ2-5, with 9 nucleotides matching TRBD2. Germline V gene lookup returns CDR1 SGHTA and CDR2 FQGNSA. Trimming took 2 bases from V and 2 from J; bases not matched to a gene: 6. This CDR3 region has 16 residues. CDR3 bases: TGTGCCAGCAGCTTATCACCTAGCGGGACTCAAGAGACCCAGTACTTC. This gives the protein CASSLSPSGTQETQYF.

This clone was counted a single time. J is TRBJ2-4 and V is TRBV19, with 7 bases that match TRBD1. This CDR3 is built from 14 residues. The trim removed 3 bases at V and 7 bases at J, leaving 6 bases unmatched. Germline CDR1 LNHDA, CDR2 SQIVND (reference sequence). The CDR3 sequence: CASSITGERNIQYF. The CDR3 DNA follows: TGTGCCAGTAGTATCACAGGGGAGAGGAACATTCAGTACTTC.

Here the CDR3 DNA reads TGTGCCAGCAGCTCTCTAGCGGGGGGGAATGAGCAGTTCTTC. It codes for CASSSLAGGNEQFF. The chain links TRBV5-4 to TRBJ2-1; 12 bases line up with TRBD2. The CDR3 is 14 amino acids. Germline-derived CDR1 and CDR2 are SGHNT and YYREEE (reference sequence). V shed 3 bases and J 7 bases; nucleotides not matched to a gene: 2.

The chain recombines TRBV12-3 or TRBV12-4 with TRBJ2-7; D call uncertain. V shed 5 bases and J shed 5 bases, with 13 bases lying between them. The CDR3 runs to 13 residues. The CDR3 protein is CASSTNLGNEQYF. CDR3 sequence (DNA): TGTGCCAGCAGTACTAACCTTGGCAACGAGCAGTACTTC.

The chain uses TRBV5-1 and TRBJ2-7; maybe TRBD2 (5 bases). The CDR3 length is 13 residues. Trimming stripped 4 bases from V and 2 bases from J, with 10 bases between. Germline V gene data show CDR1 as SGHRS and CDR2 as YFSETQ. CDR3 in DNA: TGCGCCAGCAGCACTCCGGGGACCTACGAGCAGTACTTC. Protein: CASSTPGTYEQYF.

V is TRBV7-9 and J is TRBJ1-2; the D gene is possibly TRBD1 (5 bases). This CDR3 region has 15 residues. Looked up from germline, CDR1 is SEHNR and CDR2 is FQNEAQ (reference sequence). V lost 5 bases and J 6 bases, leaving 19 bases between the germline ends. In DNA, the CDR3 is TGTGCCAGCAGCCTAGGTTTCGGCAGGGAGGATGGCTACACCTTC. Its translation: CASSLGFGREDGYTF.

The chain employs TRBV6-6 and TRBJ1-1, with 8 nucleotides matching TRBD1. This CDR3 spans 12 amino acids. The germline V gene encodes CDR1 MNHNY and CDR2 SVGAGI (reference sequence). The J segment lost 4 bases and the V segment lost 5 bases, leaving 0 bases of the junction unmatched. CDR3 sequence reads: CASSGQGTEAFF. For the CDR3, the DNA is TGTGCCAGCAGTGGACAGGGCACTGAAGCTTTCTTT.